These T cell receptor beta chains were read from a single sample in a study of blood T cells in healthy people across ages. One entry per CDR3 protein, called by TCRdb with MiXCR from the 5' RACE reads. Of 350,000 to 450,000 distinct CDR3 sequences in the sample, 50% to 60% were seen once. The sample was blood. These receptors were obtained from a man aged 55 to 70 in good health. Both conserved end residues are part of each CDR3. Fields, in order: clone size, V gene, J gene, D gene, CDR3 DNA, CDR3 protein. The D gene is left open where the match is weak. Only part of the rows carry a size: once, few, many, or a class if the clone is expanded.

NA,TRBV20-1,TRBJ2-3,NA,TGCAGTGCTAATCCTCTCGGGGGCACAGATACGCAGTATTTT,CSANPLGGTDTQYF
NA,TRBV10-3,TRBJ1-6,NA,TGTGCCATCGGGAAGGGGAATTCACCCCTCCACTTT,CAIGKGNSPLHF
few,TRBV7-2,TRBJ2-3,NA,TGTGCCAGCAGCTTAGCTTCACGAGAAGGAGATACGCAGTATTTT,CASSLASREGDTQYF
NA,TRBV28,TRBJ1-1,NA,TGTGCCAGCAGTTTATTACGGGGCGGGAGAACTGAAGCTTTCTTT,CASSLLRGGRTEAFF
NA,TRBV6-2/TRBV6-3,TRBJ2-3,NA,TGTGCCAGCAGTCCTCCGGGGCCTAAGTATTTT,CASSPPGPKYF
few,TRBV28,TRBJ2-7,TRBD2,TGTGCCAGCAGTCCTGTCGGGACTACCTTCATCGACGAGCAGTACTTC,CASSPVGTTFIDEQYF
NA,TRBV20-1,TRBJ2-5,TRBD2,TGCAGTGCTAGAGATTTGCGACGGGGGGGCTTCGAGACCCAGTACTTC,CSARDLRRGGFETQYF
NA,TRBV7-9,TRBJ2-7,TRBD2,TGTGCCAGCAGCTTAGGCGGTAGCGGGAGCAACGAGCAGTACTTC,CASSLGGSGSNEQYF
NA,TRBV20-1,TRBJ2-1,NA,TGCAGTGCTAAGCTTGCGGGCAGGGTCAATGAGCAGTTCTTC,CSAKLAGRVNEQFF
NA,TRBV27,TRBJ2-7,TRBD2,TGTGCCAGCAGTTCCGCGGGACTAGCGGGCGAGGACGAGCAGTACTTC,CASSSAGLAGEDEQYF
once,TRBV27,TRBJ2-5,NA,TGTGCCAGCAGTTTCCTAGGGTCAGAGACCCAGTACTTC,CASSFLGSETQYF
NA,TRBV7-2,TRBJ1-5,NA,TGTGCCAGCAGCTCGCAAACGGGCAATCAGCCCCAGCATTTT,CASSSQTGNQPQHF
few,TRBV5-1,TRBJ1-6,NA,TGCGCCAGCAGCTTGGAATCCAATTCACCCCTCCACTTT,CASSLESNSPLHF
NA,TRBV2,TRBJ2-4,NA,TGTGCCAGCAGTGAGAGCACCTACTCCGGGGCCAAAAACATTCAGTACTTC,CASSESTYSGAKNIQYF
NA,TRBV18,TRBJ2-7,NA,TGTGCCAGCTCACCAGGGGGCGAGCAGTACTTC,CASSPGGEQYF
NA,TRBV29-1,TRBJ2-1,NA,TGCAGCGGGGTCTCCTACAATGAGCAGTTCTTC,CSGVSYNEQFF
NA,TRBV2,TRBJ1-2,NA,TGTGCCAGCAGTGGGGGGGTAGGTGGCTACACCTTC,CASSGGVGGYTF
few,TRBV12-3/TRBV12-4,TRBJ2-3,TRBD2,TGTGCCAGCAGAGAAAAGCGGGGTCCAGATACGCAGTATTTT,CASREKRGPDTQYF
NA,TRBV2,TRBJ2-7,TRBD1,TGTGCCAGCAGCCGCACCTGGACAGGACCAACCCAGTACTTC,CASSRTWTGPTQYF
NA,TRBV5-1,TRBJ2-5,NA,TGCGCCAGCAGCTTTAATACAGGAGAAGAGACCCAGTACTTC,CASSFNTGEETQYF
few,TRBV29-1,TRBJ2-1,TRBD2,TGCAGCGTTGGGTCTAGCGGTGAGCAGTTCTTC,CSVGSSGEQFF
NA,TRBV7-2,TRBJ2-5,NA,TGTGCCAGCACCGAGGAGCGGGTCGGGGGAGAGACCCAGTACTTC,CASTEERVGGETQYF
few,TRBV29-1,TRBJ1-1,TRBD1,TGCAGCGTTGGACTCAGGGGGGACACTGAAGCTTTCTTT,CSVGLRGDTEAFF
NA,TRBV29-1,TRBJ1-2,TRBD1,TGCAGCGTCGCGGGACAGGCGTATGGCTACACCTTC,CSVAGQAYGYTF
NA,TRBV6-1,TRBJ2-5,NA,TGTGCCAGCACCCAAGGGGGGGTCCAAGAGACCCAGTACTTC,CASTQGGVQETQYF
NA,TRBV28,TRBJ2-7,NA,TGTGCCAGCAGTTCCCCCCTTAGAGCCTACGGGCAGTACTTC,CASSSPLRAYGQYF
NA,TRBV7-2,TRBJ1-5,NA,TGTGCCAGCAGCTATCAGGGCGGCAATCAGCCCCAGCATTTT,CASSYQGGNQPQHF
NA,TRBV7-9,TRBJ2-1,TRBD1,TGTGCTAGCAGCCCAAAGGTCCGACAGGGTAACAATGAGCAGTTCTTC,CASSPKVRQGNNEQFF
NA,TRBV7-8,TRBJ1-1,NA,TGTGCCAGCAGCTTTCAACCGGGACGGAACACTGAAGCTTTCTTT,CASSFQPGRNTEAFF
few,TRBV12-3/TRBV12-4,TRBJ2-7,TRBD1,TGTGCCAGCAGTTTGACCGGGACAGGGCGGTGCGAGCAGTACTTC,CASSLTGTGRCEQYF
NA,TRBV20-1,TRBJ1-4,TRBD1,TGCAGTGCGATCCTAACAGGGGTTGGTCGAAAACTGTTTTTT,CSAILTGVGRKLFF
NA,TRBV14,TRBJ2-5,NA,TGTGCCAGCAGCCAAGTCCTTCAAGAGACCCAGTACTTC,CASSQVLQETQYF
NA,TRBV27,TRBJ2-4,TRBD2,TGTGCCAGCAGTTTACGGTCGGGAGGCCCAGTAAACATTCAGTACTTC,CASSLRSGGPVNIQYF
NA,TRBV18,TRBJ1-1,NA,TGTGCCAGCTCCCCAGGGGCAGATAACACTGAAGCTTTCTTT,CASSPGADNTEAFF
NA,TRBV27,TRBJ2-3,TRBD2,TGTGCCACCCGGACTAGCGGCACAGATACACAGTATTTT,CATRTSGTDTQYF
many,TRBV28,TRBJ2-1,TRBD1,TGTGCCAGCAGCCCCCTGGACAGGGTAAATGAGCAGTTCTTC,CASSPLDRVNEQFF
NA,TRBV20-1,TRBJ2-7,TRBD2,TGCAGTGCCCCTGGGGGGAGCGGGAGCTCCTACGAGCAGTACTTC,CSAPGGSGSSYEQYF
NA,TRBV4-1,TRBJ2-1,TRBD1,TGCGCCAGCAGCCCGTCACAGGGGGAGCAGTTCTTC,CASSPSQGEQFF
NA,TRBV29-1,TRBJ2-7,NA,TGCAGCGGGGGGGCAGGGCCGCGAGAGCAGTACTTC,CSGGAGPREQYF
NA,TRBV15,TRBJ1-2,NA,TGTGCCACCAGCAGAGAGAACCGGCGCTACACCTTC,CATSRENRRYTF
few,TRBV6-2/TRBV6-3,TRBJ2-7,TRBD2,TGTGCCAGCAGTTCGGCCGGCGGGCGGGAGGGCCGATTCTACGAGCAGTACTTC,CASSSAGGREGRFYEQYF
once,TRBV5-1,TRBJ2-2,NA,TGCGCCAGCAGTATTGATGTCGGCCTAGGGGAGCTGTTTTTT,CASSIDVGLGELFF
NA,TRBV6-5,TRBJ2-1,TRBD2,TGTGCCAGCAGGGCCGGGACTAGCGGAAACAATGAGCAGTTCTTC,CASRAGTSGNNEQFF
many,TRBV28,TRBJ2-1,NA,TGTGCCAGCAGTTTGCAGCAATTCGGTGAGCAGTTCTTC,CASSLQQFGEQFF
few,TRBV11-1,TRBJ2-7,NA,TGTGCCAGCAGCTTCGGAGAGAGTCTAAACGAGCAGTACTTC,CASSFGESLNEQYF
few,TRBV7-6,TRBJ2-1,NA,TGTGCCAGCAGCTCGAGGGGGGGGGTCAATGAGCAGTTCTTC,CASSSRGGVNEQFF
NA,TRBV5-6,TRBJ1-2,NA,TGTGCCAGCAGCTTCCGGACAGCTTCTAACTATGGCTACACCTTC,CASSFRTASNYGYTF
NA,TRBV9,TRBJ2-1,NA,TGTGCCAGCAGCGTAGCTGAAGCCTACAATGAGCAGTTCTTC,CASSVAEAYNEQFF
few,TRBV7-9,TRBJ1-2,NA,TGTGCCAGCAGCTTAGGGGCAGGGGCCTATGGCTACACCTTC,CASSLGAGAYGYTF
NA,TRBV20-1,TRBJ2-1,NA,TGCAGTGCAGTCGGGGACTACAATGAGCAGTTCTTC,CSAVGDYNEQFF
NA,TRBV28,TRBJ2-5,TRBD2,TGTGCCAGCAGTTTAGGACTAGCGGGGAGGGGAGAGACCCAGTACTTC,CASSLGLAGRGETQYF
NA,TRBV27,TRBJ1-4,TRBD1,TGTGCCAGCAGTTTATCGTTTCTAGGGGGCTTGGGTGAAAAACTGTTTTTT,CASSLSFLGGLGEKLFF
NA,TRBV12-3/TRBV12-4,TRBJ2-3,TRBD1,TGTGCCAGCAGTTTACGGGGACAGAGCACAGATACGCAGTATTTT,CASSLRGQSTDTQYF
once,TRBV2,TRBJ2-3,TRBD2,TGTGCCAGCAGTGCCGGACTAGCGGACACAGATACGCAGTATTTT,CASSAGLADTDTQYF
many,TRBV20-1,TRBJ2-7,NA,TGCAGTGCTAGAGTAGGGCCCTACGAGCAGTACTTC,CSARVGPYEQYF